This T cell receptor beta chain appears in the sequencing data of a study of blood T cell repertoires in COVID-19. The overall study: The study drew acute and convalescent COVID-19 samples from the United States, Italy and Spain.

The CDR3 has 18 residues. The junction had 11 bases not matched to a gene; V was cut back by 0 bases and J by 0 bases. Germline V gene data show CDR1 as SGHRS and CDR2 as YFSETQ. Original processing methods: Amplification of reference gene primers was used by the study to estimate nucleated cell counts. The method was immunoSEQ multiplex PCR; TCRdb's version includes in-frame clones alone and lacks a portion of them. That table gives V, J and clone size, and the DNA gave D and trimming. This table has fewer than 45,000 clones, 85% appearing once. The J gene is TRBJ2-7, the V gene TRBV5-1, with TRBD1 matching 8 bases. Specimen: peripheral blood. This receptor was obtained from a man aged 45-65 years with active COVID-19. CDR3 sequence (DNA): TGCGCCAGCAGCTTGGGTCCCGGGACAGGTCTGAGCTCCTACGAGCAGTACTTC. Residues: CASSLGPGTGLSSYEQYF.